Below, one T cell receptor beta chain is given with its context. Using immunoSEQ multiplex PCR, the repertoire was profiled, and TCRdb retains in-frame clones only, with some absent. The sample lists about 310,000 clones, about 91% occurring once. The CDR3 is made up of 18 amino acids. Per the germline V gene, CDR1 is SGHNT and CDR2 is YENEEA. Unmatched junction bases numbered 15, after V lost 3 bases and J lost 4 bases. These data are taken from a study of blood T cell repertoires in COVID-19. The genes are TRBV11-3 and TRBJ2-1; 7 nucleotides agree with TRBD2. The origin of this receptor is a middle-aged woman who had recovered from COVID-19. The sequenced sample was PBMCs or T cells enriched from blood (not recorded which). CDR3 in amino acids: CASSFPSDSSGDYNEQFF. The CDR3 nucleotides are TGTGCCAGCAGCTTCCCTTCCGACTCTAGCGGAGATTACAATGAGCAGTTCTTC.